The rows below give T cell receptor beta chains drawn from one sample of a study of Ad26.COV2.S vaccination and SARS-CoV-2 variants. The protocol was immunoSEQ multiplex PCR, while the TCRdb copy is restricted to in-frame clones and leaves out a portion. The repertoire consists of 300,000 to 350,000 clones, with 90% occurring once and the leading ten covering around 5.5%. The sequencing used peripheral blood, collected in a trial of Ad26.COV2.S vaccine versus placebo. These receptors all stem from a person aged 18-65 years who received the Ad26.COV2.S COVID-19 vaccine or a placebo. Each CDR3 is given with its conserved first and last residue.

>TRBJ1-2|TRBV12-3/TRBV12-4
CASSEQGIYGYTF
>TRBJ1-2|TRBV28
CASSLLPFHGYTF
>TRBJ1-1|TRBV5-6
CASSLTYTEAFF
>TRBJ1-2|TRBV5-1
CASSLDAVYGYTF
>TRBJ1-5|TRBV5-1
CASSLARRPVLNQPQHF
>TRBJ1-1|TRBV9
CASSVGSTGEAFF
>TRBJ2-1|TRBV5-4
CASSLERVSYNEQFF
>TRBJ2-3|TRBV15
CATSRPNHGALTDTQYF
>TRBJ1-4|TRBV18
CASSPSGRNNNEKLFF
>TRBJ1-1|TRBV7-3
CASSLIGGGNTEAFF
>TRBJ2-1|TRBV5-4
CASSSTSGNNEQFF
>TRBJ1-4|TRBV19
CASSQQGGEKLFF
>TRBJ2-3|TRBV7-9
CASSQGASEGYF
>TRBJ1-1|TRBV6-5
CASISARWNTEAFF
>TRBJ2-2|TRBV11-2
CASSLSLTSGELFF
>TRBJ1-4|TRBV5-5
CASSLGQGRAWEEKLFF
>TRBJ1-1|TRBV4-3
CASSQDRTGGGNTEAFF
>TRBJ2-3|TRBV2
CASSPGASGGAWKDTQYF
>TRBJ2-1|TRBV6-5
CASKFESGRVNEQFF
>TRBJ1-6|TRBV10-3
CAISESDNKGRGTPLHF
>TRBJ2-1|TRBV4-1
CASSLRWRDSYNEQFF
>TRBJ1-3|TRBV5-4
CASGRSDRVSGNTIYF
>TRBJ1-1|TRBV4-3
CASSQDGGLSEAFF
>TRBJ2-3|TRBV10-3
CAISEDYASTDTQYF
>TRBJ1-1|TRBV18
CASSPERSTEAFF
>TRBJ2-7|TRBV19
CASSVTGTIPYEQYF
>TRBJ1-3|TRBV18
CASSPRSTGGPSGNTIYF
>TRBJ1-2|TRBV3-1/TRBV3-2
CASSQAGAPYTF
>TRBJ1-1|TRBV6-5
CASSYPQAGTNTEAFF
>TRBJ1-4|TRBV3-1/TRBV3-2
CASSHPRDRGYHEKLFF
>TRBJ1-1|TRBV5-5
CASTSGQGVPLNTEAFF
>TRBJ2-7|TRBV10-1
CASSPTEVYEQYF
>TRBJ2-1|TRBV5-1
CASSLDSYNEQFF
>TRBJ1-5|TRBV7-9
CASSKDDRGQPQHF
>TRBJ2-2|TRBV5-1
CASSLGTRLSGELFF
>TRBJ2-6|TRBV7-3
CASSLRDSGANVLTF
>TRBJ1-3|TRBV11-3
CASSLDWGNTIYF
>TRBJ2-3|TRBV11-2
CASSPGDWGTQYF
>TRBJ1-1|TRBV19
CASSIGNTEAFF
>TRBJ2-1|TRBV5-1
CASSLGLAGNPWGYNEQFF
>TRBJ2-7|TRBV27
CASRSGTGFSYEQYF
>TRBJ1-1|TRBV11-3
CASSFRTKNPTEAFF
>TRBJ1-5|TRBV21-1
CASSKEGEHSNQPQHF
>TRBJ1-2|TRBV2
CASASGTLSWSYGYTF
>TRBJ1-1|TRBV6-6
CASSYDSSPREAFF
>TRBJ2-7|TRBV19
CASSTPHGGFEQYF
>TRBJ2-1|TRBV30
CAWSPSLTGGDHNEQFF
>TRBJ1-5|TRBV7-9
CASSLGGLPQHF
>TRBJ1-3|TRBV18
CASSPPTGQGANTIYF
>TRBJ2-1|TRBV18
CASSPLGTYNEQFF
>TRBJ2-7|TRBV3-1/TRBV3-2
CASSQDWLAGENEQYF
>TRBJ1-2|TRBV25-1
CASSEYADYGYTF